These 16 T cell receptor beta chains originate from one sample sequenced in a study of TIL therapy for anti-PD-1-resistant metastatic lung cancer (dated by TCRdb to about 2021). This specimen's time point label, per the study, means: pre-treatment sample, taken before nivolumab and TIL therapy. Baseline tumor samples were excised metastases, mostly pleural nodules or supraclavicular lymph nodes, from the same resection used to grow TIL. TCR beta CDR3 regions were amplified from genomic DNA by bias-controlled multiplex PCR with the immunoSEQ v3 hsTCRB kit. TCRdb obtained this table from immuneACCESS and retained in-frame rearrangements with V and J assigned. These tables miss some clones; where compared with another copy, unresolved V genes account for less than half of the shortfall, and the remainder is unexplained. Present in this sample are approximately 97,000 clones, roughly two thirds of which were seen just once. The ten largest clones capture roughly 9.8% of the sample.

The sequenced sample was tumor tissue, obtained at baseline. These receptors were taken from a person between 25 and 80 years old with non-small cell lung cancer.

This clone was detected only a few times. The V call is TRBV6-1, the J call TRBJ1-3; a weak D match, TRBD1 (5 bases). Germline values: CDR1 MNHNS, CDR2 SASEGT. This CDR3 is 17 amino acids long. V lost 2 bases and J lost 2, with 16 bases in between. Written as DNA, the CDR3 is TGTGCCAGCAGTGAAAATTTTTGGACATACGCTGGAAACACCATATATTTT. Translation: CASSENFWTYAGNTIYF.

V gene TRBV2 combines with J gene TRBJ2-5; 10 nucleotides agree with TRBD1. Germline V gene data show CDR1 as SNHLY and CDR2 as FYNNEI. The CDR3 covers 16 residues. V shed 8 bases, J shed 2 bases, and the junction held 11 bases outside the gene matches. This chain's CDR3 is CASFFKGQGLQETQYF. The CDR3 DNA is TGTGCCAGCTTCTTCAAGGGACAGGGGCTGCAAGAGACCCAGTACTTC.

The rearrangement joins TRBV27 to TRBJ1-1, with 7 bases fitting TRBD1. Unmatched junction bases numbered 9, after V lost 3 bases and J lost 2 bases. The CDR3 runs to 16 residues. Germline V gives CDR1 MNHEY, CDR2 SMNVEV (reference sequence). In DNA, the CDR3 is TGTGCCAGCAGTTTTTCCCCGGGACAGCGAAACACTGAAGCTTTCTTT. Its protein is CASSFSPGQRNTEAFF.

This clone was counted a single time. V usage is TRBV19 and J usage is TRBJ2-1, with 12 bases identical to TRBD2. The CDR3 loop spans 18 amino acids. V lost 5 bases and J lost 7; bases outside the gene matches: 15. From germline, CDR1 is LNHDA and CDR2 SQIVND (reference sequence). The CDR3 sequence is CASSPRRLAGVGGNEQFF. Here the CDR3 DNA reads TGTGCCAGTAGTCCTCGTCGACTAGCGGGAGTAGGGGGTAATGAGCAGTTCTTC.

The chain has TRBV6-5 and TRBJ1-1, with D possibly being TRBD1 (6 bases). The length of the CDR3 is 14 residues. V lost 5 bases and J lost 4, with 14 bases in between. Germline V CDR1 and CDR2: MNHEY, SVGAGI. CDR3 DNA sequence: TGTGCCAGCAGTCGGGGGGGCCGGGGCACTGAAGCTTTCTTT. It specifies CASSRGGRGTEAFF.

In nucleotides, the CDR3 is TGTGCCAGCAGCTTAGCCCGGACGGGAGCCTACGAGCAGTACTTC. It is translated as CASSLARTGAYEQYF. V gene TRBV7-9 combines with J gene TRBJ2-7; possibly TRBD2 for D (6 bases). The V end was cut by 0 bases, the J end by 2 bases, with 11 bases between. Germline CDR1 and CDR2: SEHNR and FQNEAQ (reference sequence). The CDR3 is 15 residues long.

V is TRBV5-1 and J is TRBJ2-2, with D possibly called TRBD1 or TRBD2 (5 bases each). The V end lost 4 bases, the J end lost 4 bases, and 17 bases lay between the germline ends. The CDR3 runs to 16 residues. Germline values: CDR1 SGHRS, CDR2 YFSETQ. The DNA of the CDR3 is TGCGCCAGCAGCCCCTACTTGGGGGATGCCACCGGGGAGCTGTTTTTT. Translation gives CASSPYLGDATGELFF. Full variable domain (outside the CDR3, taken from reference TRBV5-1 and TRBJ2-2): KAGVTQTPRYLIKTRGQQVTLSCSPISGHRSVSWYQQTPGQGLQFLFEYFSETQRNKGNFPGRFSGRQFSNSRSEMNVSTLELGDSALYLCASSPYLGDATGELFFGEGSRLTVL.

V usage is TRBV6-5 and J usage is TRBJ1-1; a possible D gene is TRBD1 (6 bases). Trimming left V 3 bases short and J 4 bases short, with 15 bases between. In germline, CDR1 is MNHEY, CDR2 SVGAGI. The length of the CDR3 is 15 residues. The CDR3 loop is CASSYFFGGLTEAFF. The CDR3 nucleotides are TGTGCCAGCAGTTATTTCTTTGGGGGGCTCACTGAAGCTTTCTTT.

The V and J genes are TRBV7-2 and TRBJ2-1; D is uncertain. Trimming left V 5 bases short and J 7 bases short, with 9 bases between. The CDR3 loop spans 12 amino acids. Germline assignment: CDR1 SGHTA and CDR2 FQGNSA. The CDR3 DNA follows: TGTGCCAGCAGCCCGCATAATAATGAGCAGTTCTTC. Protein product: CASSPHNNEQFF.

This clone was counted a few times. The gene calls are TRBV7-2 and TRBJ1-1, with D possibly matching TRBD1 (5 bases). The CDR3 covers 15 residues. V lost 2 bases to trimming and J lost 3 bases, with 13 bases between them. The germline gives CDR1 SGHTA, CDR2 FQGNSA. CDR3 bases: TGTGCCAGCAGCTTACCCCAGGGCAGGTACACTGAAGCTTTCTTT. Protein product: CASSLPQGRYTEAFF.

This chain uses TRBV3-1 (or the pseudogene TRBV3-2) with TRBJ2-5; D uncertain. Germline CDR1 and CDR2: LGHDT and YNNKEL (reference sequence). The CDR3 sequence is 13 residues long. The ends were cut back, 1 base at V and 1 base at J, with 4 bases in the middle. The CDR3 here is CASSQALQETQYF. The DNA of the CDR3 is TGTGCCAGCAGCCAAGCCCTCCAAGAGACCCAGTACTTC.

CDR3 DNA sequence: TGTGCCATCAGTGAGCCAACTAACTATGGCTACACCTTC. Amino acids: CAISEPTNYGYTF. The V and J genes are TRBV10-3 and TRBJ1-2; no clear D gene. V lost 2 bases, J lost 0 bases, and 4 bases lay in between. This CDR3 contains 13 residues. Looked up from germline, CDR1 is ENHRY and CDR2 is SYGVKD.

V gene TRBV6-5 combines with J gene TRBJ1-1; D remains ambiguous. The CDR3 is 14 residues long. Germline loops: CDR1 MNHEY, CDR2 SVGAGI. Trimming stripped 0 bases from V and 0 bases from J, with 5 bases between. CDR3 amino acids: CASSYSKLNTEAFF. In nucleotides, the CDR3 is TGTGCCAGCAGTTACTCGAAGTTGAACACTGAAGCTTTCTTT.

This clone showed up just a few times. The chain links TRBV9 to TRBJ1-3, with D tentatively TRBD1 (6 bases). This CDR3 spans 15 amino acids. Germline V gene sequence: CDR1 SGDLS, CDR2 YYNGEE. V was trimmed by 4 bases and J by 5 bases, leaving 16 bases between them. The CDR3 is CASSLGLDSRNTIYF. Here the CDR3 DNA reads TGTGCCAGCAGCTTAGGGCTGGACAGCCGAAACACCATATATTTT.

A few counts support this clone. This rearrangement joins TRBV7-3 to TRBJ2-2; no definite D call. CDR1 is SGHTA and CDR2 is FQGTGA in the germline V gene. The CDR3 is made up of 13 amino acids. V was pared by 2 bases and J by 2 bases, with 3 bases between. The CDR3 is CASSLDNTGELFF. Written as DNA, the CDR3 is TGTGCCAGCAGCTTAGATAACACCGGGGAGCTGTTTTTT.

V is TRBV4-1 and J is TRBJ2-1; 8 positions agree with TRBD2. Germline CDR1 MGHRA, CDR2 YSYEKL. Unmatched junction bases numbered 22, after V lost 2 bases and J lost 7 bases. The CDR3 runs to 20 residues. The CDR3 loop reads CASSQRIIVSGDPSRNEQFF. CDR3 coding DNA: TGCGCCAGCAGCCAACGGATTATCGTTAGCGGGGACCCCTCGAGGAATGAGCAGTTCTTC.